Below, 13 T cell receptor beta chains from the same sample are listed, as sequenced in a study of blood T cells in healthy people across ages. With a J-beta primer mix and a sample-barcoded 5' primer, a second PCR ran about 6 to 11 cycles. Each CDR3 protein gets one entry after TCRdb re-called the 5' RACE reads with MiXCR. The sample lists around 1,900,000 distinct CDR3 sequences, 39% occurring once. Sequences were obtained from blood. These receptors were obtained from a human donor in good health.

This clonotype was seen only once. The chain recombines TRBV7-9 with TRBJ2-2; the match to TRBD1 covers 7 bases. The CDR3 has 19 residues. CDR1 SEHNR and CDR2 FQNEAQ come from the germline V gene (reference sequence). V lost 5 bases to trimming and J lost 4 bases; unmatched junction nucleotides: 19. The CDR3 DNA follows: TGTGCCAGCAGCCAAACCCCCCGACAGGGAATGTCGGGCACCGGGGAGCTGTTTTTT. The encoded protein is CASSQTPRQGMSGTGELFF.

The chain employs TRBV3-1 and TRBJ2-1; D is uncertain. This CDR3 spans 15 amino acids. V gave up 1 base and J gave up 0 bases, with 7 bases separating them. Germline loops: CDR1 LGHDT, CDR2 YNNKEL (reference sequence). The CDR3: CASSQGWGSYNEQFF. As DNA, the CDR3 is TGTGCCAGCAGCCAAGGGTGGGGCTCCTACAATGAGCAGTTCTTC.

The chain is built from TRBV27 and TRBJ2-7; 7 nucleotides match TRBD2. The CDR3 contains 13 residues. The J segment lost 10 bases and the V segment lost 5 bases, leaving 11 bases of the junction unmatched. Germline V gene lookup returns CDR1 MNHEY and CDR2 SMNVEV (reference sequence). CDR3 residues: CASSTGLDSTQYF. The CDR3 DNA sequence: TGTGCCAGCAGTACCGGACTAGACTCCACCCAGTACTTC.

The V gene is TRBV3-1, the J gene TRBJ2-7, with 11 nucleotides matching TRBD1. The CDR3 runs 14 residues. Germline trimming cut 1 base from V and 6 bases from J; bases unmatched to any gene: 2. The germline CDR1 and CDR2 sequences are LGHDT and YNNKEL (reference sequence). The CDR3 DNA sequence: TGTGCCAGCAGCCAAGGGACAGGGGGCTTCGAGCAGTACTTC. Protein sequence: CASSQGTGGFEQYF.

V is TRBV7-2 and J is TRBJ1-2; TRBD1 is a possible D gene (5 bases). There are 16 residues in the CDR3. V dropped 2 bases and J dropped 8 bases, with 21 bases sitting between them. Germline CDR1 SGHTA, CDR2 FQGNSA. In DNA, the CDR3 is TGTGCCAGCAGCTTATCTGGAGGGGCGATGGGAAGCGGCTACACCTTC. As protein: CASSLSGGAMGSGYTF.

V and J are TRBV20-1 and TRBJ2-5; weak D call: TRBD2 (5 bases). Germline V gene lookup returns CDR1 DFQATT and CDR2 SNEGSKA (reference sequence). The V gene lost 5 bases and the J gene lost 1 base, with 14 bases spanning the gap. CDR3 length: 14 amino acids. The CDR3 reads CSASPGAVQETQYF. In DNA, the CDR3 is TGCAGTGCTTCTCCCGGAGCGGTCCAAGAGACCCAGTACTTC.

As concerns this clonotype: One base away lies a much larger clone, so this may be a sequencing read error. This rearrangement joins TRBV7-2 to TRBJ2-3, with 14 bases aligning to TRBD2. This CDR3 comprises 18 residues. Germline V gives CDR1 SGHTA, CDR2 FQGNSA. The CDR3 sequence: CASSLSWTSGGSTDTRYF. DNA of the CDR3: TGTGCCAGCAGCTTATCCTGGACTAGCGGGGGGTCCACAGATACGCGGTATTTT.

This rearrangement joins TRBV4-3 to TRBJ1-4; D is ambiguous. Per germline, CDR1 LGHNA and CDR2 YSLEER. The V and J ends lost 0 bases and 2 bases respectively, with 19 bases between them. This CDR3 region has 19 residues. CDR3 DNA sequence: TGCGCCAGCAGCCAAGATCTCTTGGGCCGCACGGGGACTAATGAAAAACTGTTTTTT. The encoded protein is CASSQDLLGRTGTNEKLFF.

The genes are TRBV29-1 and TRBJ2-4; 8 bases fit TRBD1. The last part of the DNA fits TRBJ2-7 better; the J call may be wrong. Germline values: CDR1 SQVTM, CDR2 ANQGSEA. The CDR3 has 13 amino acids. The chain's CDR3 is CSALTGANYEQYF. CDR3 nucleotide sequence: TGCAGCGCCCTGACAGGGGCGAACTACGAGCAGTACTTC.

The chain recombines TRBV20-1 with TRBJ2-3, with 12 bases aligning to TRBD2. Per the germline V gene, CDR1 is DFQATT and CDR2 is SNEGSKA (reference sequence). This CDR3 has 17 amino acids. The junction had 4 bases not matched to a gene; V was cut back by 0 bases and J by 0 bases. CDR3 sequence (DNA): TGCAGTGCTAGAGACCTAGGACTAGCGGGGAGCACAGATACGCAGTATTTT. This gives the protein CSARDLGLAGSTDTQYF.

This rearrangement joins TRBV7-2 to TRBJ2-1; 10 nucleotides align to TRBD2. Looked up from germline, CDR1 is SGHTA and CDR2 is FQGNSA. The V gene end was trimmed by 5 bases and the J gene end by 10 bases; junction bases not matched to a gene: 14. There are 16 residues in the CDR3. CDR3 amino acids: CASSLDGVSGGREQFF. The CDR3 DNA sequence: TGTGCCAGCAGCCTAGATGGTGTTAGCGGGGGGCGGGAGCAGTTCTTC.

The V and J genes are TRBV29-1 and TRBJ2-3; 8 bases map to TRBD2. Germline V gives CDR1 SQVTM, CDR2 ANQGSEA. The V and J ends lost 6 bases and 3 bases, in that order; junction bases with no gene match: 11. The CDR3 is 15 amino acids. CDR3 amino acids: CSVKGERGSTDTQYF. CDR3 nucleotide sequence: TGCAGCGTGAAGGGGGAGCGGGGGTCTACAGATACGCAGTATTTT.

V usage is TRBV20-1 and J usage is TRBJ2-3; 7 bases fit TRBD1. This CDR3 is built from 13 residues. Germline V gene lookup returns CDR1 DFQATT and CDR2 SNEGSKA (reference sequence). After removal of 3 bases from V and 1 base from J, the junction contained 1 base not matched to a gene. Here the CDR3 reads CSASGQGTDTQYF. The CDR3 DNA reads TGCAGTGCTAGTGGACAGGGCACAGATACGCAGTATTTT.